The clone carrying this TCR beta chain was observed at least ten times. One end of the junction does not line up with germline, which may come from a read error. Amplification targeted TCR beta CDR3 regions from RNA transcripts. HTBI primers drove first-round RT-PCR of the TCR CDR3. TCRdb reprocessed the multiplex PCR reads with MiXCR, giving one entry per CDR3 protein. The sample shows some 270,000 distinct CDR3 sequences, 13% of them seen only once. This sample is part of a study of T cells in Graves' hyperthyroidism and ophthalmopathy. Exclusion criteria comprised uncontrolled infection, other autoimmune disease, pregnancy or lactation. The CDR3 is made up of 15 amino acids. Germline values: CDR1 LGHDT, CDR2 YNNKEL (reference sequence).

The chain employs TRBV3-1 and TRBJ2-3; D not resolved. This receptor was identified in a woman aged 25-40 years with Graves' hyperthyroidism that later progressed to Graves' ophthalmopathy. Sequencing was done on a sample of blood. The CDR3 DNA is TGTGCCAGCAGCCAAGAAAGGGTAGGCACGGATACGCAGTATTTT. This gives the protein CASSQERVGTDTQYF.